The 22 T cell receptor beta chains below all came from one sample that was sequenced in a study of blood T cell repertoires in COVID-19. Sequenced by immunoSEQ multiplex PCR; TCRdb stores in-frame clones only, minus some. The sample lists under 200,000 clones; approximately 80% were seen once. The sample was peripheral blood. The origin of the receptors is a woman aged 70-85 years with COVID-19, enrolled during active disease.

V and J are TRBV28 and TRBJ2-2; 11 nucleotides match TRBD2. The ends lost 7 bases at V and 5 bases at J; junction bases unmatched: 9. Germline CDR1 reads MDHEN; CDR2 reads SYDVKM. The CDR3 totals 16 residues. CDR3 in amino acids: CASMHETSGATGELFF. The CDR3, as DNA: TGTGCCAGCATGCACGAGACTAGCGGGGCTACCGGGGAGCTGTTTTTT.

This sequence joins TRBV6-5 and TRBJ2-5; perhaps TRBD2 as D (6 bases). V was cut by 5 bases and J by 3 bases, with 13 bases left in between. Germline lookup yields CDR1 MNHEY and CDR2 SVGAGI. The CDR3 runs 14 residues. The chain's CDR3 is CASSLRGTEETQYF. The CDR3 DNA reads TGTGCCAGCAGTCTCCGGGGGACGGAAGAGACCCAGTACTTC.

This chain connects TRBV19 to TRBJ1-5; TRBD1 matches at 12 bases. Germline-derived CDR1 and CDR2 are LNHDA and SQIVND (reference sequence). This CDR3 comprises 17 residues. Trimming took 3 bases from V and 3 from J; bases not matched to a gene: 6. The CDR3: CASSIYGTGGINQPQHF. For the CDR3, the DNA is TGTGCCAGTAGTATTTATGGGACAGGGGGCATCAATCAGCCCCAGCATTTT.

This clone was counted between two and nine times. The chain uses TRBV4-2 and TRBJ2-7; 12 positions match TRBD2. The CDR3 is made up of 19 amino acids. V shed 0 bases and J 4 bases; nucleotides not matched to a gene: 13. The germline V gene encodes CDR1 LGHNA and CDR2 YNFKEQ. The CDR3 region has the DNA TGTGCCAGCAGCCAAGATATCGCCGCCCTAGCGGGAGGGAAATACGAGCAGTACTTC. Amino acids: CASSQDIAALAGGKYEQYF.

CDR3 residues: CTSSQCPGQVSGYTF. The CDR3 region has the DNA TGCACCAGCAGCCAGTGTCCGGGACAGGTAAGCGGCTACACCTTC. The chain uses TRBV1 and TRBJ1-2; TRBD1 reflects the table's D call only, with no check against the DNA. TRBV1 is a recognized pseudogene. The CDR3 runs to 15 residues.

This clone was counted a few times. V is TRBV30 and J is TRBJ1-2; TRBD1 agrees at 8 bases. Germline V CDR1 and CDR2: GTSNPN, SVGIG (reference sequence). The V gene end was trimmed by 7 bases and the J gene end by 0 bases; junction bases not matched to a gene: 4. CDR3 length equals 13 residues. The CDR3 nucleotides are TGTGCCTTGCACAGGGGGTCTAACTATGGCTACACCTTC. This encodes CALHRGSNYGYTF.

The CDR3 sequence: CARSLWAPTNEKLFF. The CDR3 bases are TGTGCCAGAAGCTTGTGGGCACCTACTAATGAAAAACTGTTTTTT. The chain is built from TRBV7-5 and TRBJ1-4; TRBD1, as called in the table, went unchecked against the DNA. TRBV7-5 is described as a pseudogene. This CDR3 has 15 amino acids.

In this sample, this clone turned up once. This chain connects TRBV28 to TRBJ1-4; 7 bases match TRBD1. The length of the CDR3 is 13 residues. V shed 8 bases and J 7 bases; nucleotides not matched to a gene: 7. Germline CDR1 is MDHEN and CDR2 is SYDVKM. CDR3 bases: TGTGCCAGCGGTCCCGGGACAGCTGAAAAACTGTTTTTT. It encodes CASGPGTAEKLFF.

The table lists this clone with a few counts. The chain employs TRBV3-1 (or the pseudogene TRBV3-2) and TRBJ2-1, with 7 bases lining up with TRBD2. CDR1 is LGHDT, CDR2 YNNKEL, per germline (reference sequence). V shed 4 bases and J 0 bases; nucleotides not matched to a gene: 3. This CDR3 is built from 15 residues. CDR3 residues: CASSPGLDSYNEQFF. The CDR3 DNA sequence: TGTGCCAGCAGCCCCGGACTAGACTCCTACAATGAGCAGTTCTTC.

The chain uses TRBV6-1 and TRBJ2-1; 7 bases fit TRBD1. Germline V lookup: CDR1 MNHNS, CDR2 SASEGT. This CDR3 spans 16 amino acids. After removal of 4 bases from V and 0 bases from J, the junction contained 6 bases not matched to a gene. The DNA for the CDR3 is TGTGCCAGCAGTGGACCGACAGGGAGCTCCTACAATGAGCAGTTCTTC. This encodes CASSGPTGSSYNEQFF.

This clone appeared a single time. CDR3 protein: CASQHSQGAYEQYF. In DNA form, the CDR3 reads TGTGCCAGCCAACATTCACAGGGGGCCTACGAGCAGTACTTC. The J gene is TRBJ2-7, the V gene TRBV28; 8 bases fit TRBD1. With 8 bases clipped from V and 2 bases from J, the junction kept 8 bases outside the gene matches. CDR1 and CDR2 from the germline V gene are MDHEN and SYDVKM. The CDR3 length is 14 residues.

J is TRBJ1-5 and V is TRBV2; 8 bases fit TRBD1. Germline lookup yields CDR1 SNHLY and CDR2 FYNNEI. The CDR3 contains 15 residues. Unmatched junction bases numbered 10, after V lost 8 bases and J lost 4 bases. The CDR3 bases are TGTGCCAGCGATTGGACAGGGATGGGGAATCAGCCCCAGCATTTT. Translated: CASDWTGMGNQPQHF.

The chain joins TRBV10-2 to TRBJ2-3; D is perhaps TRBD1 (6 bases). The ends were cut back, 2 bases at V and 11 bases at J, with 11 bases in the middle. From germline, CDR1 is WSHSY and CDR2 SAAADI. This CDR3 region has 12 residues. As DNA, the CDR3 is TGCGCCAGCAGTGAGCCGGACAGATTGCAGTATTTT. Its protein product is CASSEPDRLQYF.

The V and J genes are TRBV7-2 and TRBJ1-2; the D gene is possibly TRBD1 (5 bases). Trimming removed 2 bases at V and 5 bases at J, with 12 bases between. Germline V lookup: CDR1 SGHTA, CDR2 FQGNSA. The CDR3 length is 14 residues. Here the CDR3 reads CASSLKTAYYGYTF. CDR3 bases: TGTGCCAGCAGCTTAAAGACAGCGTATTATGGCTACACCTTC.

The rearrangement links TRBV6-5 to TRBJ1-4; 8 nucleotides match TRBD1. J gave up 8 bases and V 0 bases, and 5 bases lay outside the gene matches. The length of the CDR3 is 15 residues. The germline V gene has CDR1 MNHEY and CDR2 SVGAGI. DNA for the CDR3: TGTGCCAGCAGTTACTCATGGACAGGGTTCGAAAAACTGTTTTTT. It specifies CASSYSWTGFEKLFF.

The CDR3: CASSEDISQYF. Written as DNA, the CDR3 is TGTGCCAGCAGCGAAGACATTTCGCAGTACTTC. V gene TRBV5-6 combines with J gene TRBJ2-7, with D uncertain. The V gene lost 4 bases and the J gene lost 9 bases, with 11 bases spanning the gap. The CDR3 has 11 residues. Germline CDR1 reads SGHDT; CDR2 reads YYEEEE.

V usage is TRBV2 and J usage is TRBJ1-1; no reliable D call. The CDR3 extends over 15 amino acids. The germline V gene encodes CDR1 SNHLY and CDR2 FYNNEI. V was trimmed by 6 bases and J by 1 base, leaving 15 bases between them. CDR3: CASRSSAYGNTEAFF. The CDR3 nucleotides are TGTGCCAGCAGGTCCTCCGCATACGGGAACACTGAAGCTTTCTTT. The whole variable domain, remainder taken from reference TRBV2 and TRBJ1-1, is EPEVTQTPSHQVTQMGQEVILRCVPISNHLYFYWYRQILGQKVEFLVSFYNNEISEKSEIFDDQFSVERPDGSNFTLKIRSTKLEDSAMYFCASRSSAYGNTEAFFGQGTRLTVV.

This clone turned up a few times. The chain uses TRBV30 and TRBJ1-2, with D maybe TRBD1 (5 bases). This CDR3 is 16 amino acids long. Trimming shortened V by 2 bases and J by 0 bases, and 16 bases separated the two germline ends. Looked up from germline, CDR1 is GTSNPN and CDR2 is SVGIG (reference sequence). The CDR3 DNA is TGTGCCTGGAGTCTCGGACACCTTAACACTAACTATGGCTACACCTTC. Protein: CAWSLGHLNTNYGYTF.

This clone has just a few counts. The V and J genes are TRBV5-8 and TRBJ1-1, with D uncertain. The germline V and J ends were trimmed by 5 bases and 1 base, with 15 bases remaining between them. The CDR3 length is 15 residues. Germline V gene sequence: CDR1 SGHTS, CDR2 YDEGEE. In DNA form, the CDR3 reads TGTGCCAGCAGTTTATCGGGGTTAGGGAACACTGAAGCTTTCTTT. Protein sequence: CASSLSGLGNTEAFF.

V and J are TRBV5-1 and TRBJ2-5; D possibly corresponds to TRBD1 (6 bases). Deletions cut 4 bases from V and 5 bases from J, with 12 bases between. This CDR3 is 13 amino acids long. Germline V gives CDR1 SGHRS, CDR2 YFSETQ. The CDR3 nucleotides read TGCGCCAGCAGCACAGGGTTTAGGGAGACCCAGTACTTC. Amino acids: CASSTGFRETQYF.

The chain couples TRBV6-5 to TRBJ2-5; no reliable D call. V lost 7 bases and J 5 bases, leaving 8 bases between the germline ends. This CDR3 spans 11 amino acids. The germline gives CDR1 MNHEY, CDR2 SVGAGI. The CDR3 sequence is CASTQLETQYF. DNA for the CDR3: TGTGCCAGCACCCAGTTGGAGACCCAGTACTTC.

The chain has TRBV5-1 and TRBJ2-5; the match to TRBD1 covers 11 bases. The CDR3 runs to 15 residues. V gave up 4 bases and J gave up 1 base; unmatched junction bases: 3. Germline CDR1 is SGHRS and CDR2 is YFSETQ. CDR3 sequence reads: CASSPGTGGQETQYF. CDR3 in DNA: TGCGCCAGCAGCCCGGGGACAGGGGGCCAAGAGACCCAGTACTTC.